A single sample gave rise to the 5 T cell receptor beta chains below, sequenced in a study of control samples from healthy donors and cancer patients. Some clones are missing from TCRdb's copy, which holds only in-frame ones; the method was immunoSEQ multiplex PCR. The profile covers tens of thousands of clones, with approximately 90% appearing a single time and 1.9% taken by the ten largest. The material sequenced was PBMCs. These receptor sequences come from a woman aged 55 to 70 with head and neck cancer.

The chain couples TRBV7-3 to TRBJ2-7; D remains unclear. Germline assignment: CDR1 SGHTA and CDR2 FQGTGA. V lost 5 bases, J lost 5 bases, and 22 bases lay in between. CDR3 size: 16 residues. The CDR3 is CASSRQSSPAVDEQYF. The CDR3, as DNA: TGTGCCAGCAGCCGCCAATCGAGCCCGGCGGTCGACGAGCAGTACTTC.

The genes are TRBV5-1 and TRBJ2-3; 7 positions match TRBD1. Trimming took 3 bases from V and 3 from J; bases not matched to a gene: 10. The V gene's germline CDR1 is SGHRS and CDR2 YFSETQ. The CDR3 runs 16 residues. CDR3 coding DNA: TGCGCCAGCAGCTCCCAGGGTAACAGGGGAACAGATACGCAGTATTTT. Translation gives CASSSQGNRGTDTQYF.

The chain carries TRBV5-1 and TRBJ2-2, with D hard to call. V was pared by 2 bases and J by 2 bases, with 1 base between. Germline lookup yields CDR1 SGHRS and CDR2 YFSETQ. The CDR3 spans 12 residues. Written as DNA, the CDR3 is TGCGCCAGCAGCTTAAACACCGGGGAGCTGTTTTTT. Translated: CASSLNTGELFF.

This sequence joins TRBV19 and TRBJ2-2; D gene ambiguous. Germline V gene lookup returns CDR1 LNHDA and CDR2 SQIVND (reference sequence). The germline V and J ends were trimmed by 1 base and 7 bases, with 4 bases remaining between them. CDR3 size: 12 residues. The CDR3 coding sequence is TGTGCCAGTAGTATAGCAGGCGGGGAGCTGTTTTTT. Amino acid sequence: CASSIAGGELFF.

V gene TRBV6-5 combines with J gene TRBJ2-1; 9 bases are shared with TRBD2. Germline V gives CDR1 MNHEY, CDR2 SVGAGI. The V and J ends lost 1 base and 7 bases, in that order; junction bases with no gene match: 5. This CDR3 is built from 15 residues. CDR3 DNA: TGTGCCAGCAGTTACTTGGGACTAGCCACGAATGAGCAGTTCTTC. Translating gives CASSYLGLATNEQFF.